The present T cell receptor (beta chain) was sequenced within a study of blood T cell repertoires in COVID-19. Study background: Whether acute or convalescent, the COVID-19 samples came from the United States, Italy and Spain. T cells, B-cell-depleted T cells, or PBMCs supplied cDNA or gDNA.

The CDR3 is 14 residues long. Trimming removed 6 bases at V and 5 bases at J, with 13 bases between. Germline loops: CDR1 SNHLY, CDR2 FYNNEI. Original processing methods: Estimation of nucleated cell counts was performed using reference gene primer amplification. Repertoires were generated with immunoSEQ multiplex PCR, while TCRdb's copy carries only in-frame clones and drops some. The V and J calls and clone size were taken over from that table, and D and trimming were inferred from the DNA. The sample lists about 68,000 clones, 70% to 90% occurring once. The source of this sequence is a man aged 30 to 39 with acute or convalescent COVID-19. The chain uses TRBV2 and TRBJ1-4; a weak D match, TRBD1 (6 bases). The sequencing input was peripheral blood. CDR3 in DNA: TGTGCCAGCAGCCAACAGGGACCGAATGAAAAACTGTTTTTT. Translated: CASSQQGPNEKLFF.